This passage covers 29 T cell receptor beta chains from one sample sequenced in a study of cytomegalovirus exposure and HLA in healthy donors. Assay used: immunoSEQ multiplex PCR; TCRdb lists only in-frame clones, some missing. Here the sample spans roughly 250,000 clones, 70% to 90% being singletons. The sample taken for sequencing was PBMCs. These receptors were taken from a woman aged 25 to 45 in good health and CMV-seropositive.

The chain links TRBV6-6 to TRBJ1-1; 8 nucleotides match TRBD1. The CDR3 runs 16 residues. Germline V gives CDR1 MNHNY, CDR2 SVGAGI (reference sequence). Trimming at V came to 2 bases and at J to 5 bases, leaving 10 bases not matched to a gene. The CDR3 spells CASSYGPTGEGTEAFF. CDR3 bases: TGTGCCAGCAGTTACGGACCGACAGGGGAAGGGACTGAAGCTTTCTTT.

DNA of the CDR3: TGTGCCAGTTCTAGCGGGTCATACAATGAGCAGTTCTTC. This translates into CASSSGSYNEQFF. The V and J genes are TRBV6-5 and TRBJ2-1; 8 bases line up with TRBD2. Germline assignment: CDR1 MNHEY and CDR2 SVGAGI. Losses at the gene ends were 9 bases for V and 4 bases for J; bases not matched to a gene: 5. This CDR3 spans 13 amino acids.

The CDR3 sequence is CATSRNYATSGRADTQYF. The CDR3 DNA reads as TGTGCCACCAGCAGAAACTACGCGACTAGCGGGAGGGCAGATACGCAGTATTTT. The chain carries TRBV15 and TRBJ2-3; 14 nucleotides align to TRBD2. Trimming cost V 2 bases and J 4 bases; bases outside gene matches: 8. The CDR3 is 18 amino acids. Looked up from germline, CDR1 is LNHNV and CDR2 is YYDKDF (reference sequence).

This sequence joins TRBV30 and TRBJ1-4; 8 bases are a match to TRBD1. The CDR3 has 14 amino acids. Germline CDR1 reads GTSNPN; CDR2 reads SVGIG (reference sequence). V was pared by 4 bases and J by 7 bases, with 8 bases of the junction left unmatched. Written as DNA, the CDR3 is TGTGCCTGGAAATTCCGGGACAGGTTTGAAAAACTGTTTTTT. It yields the protein CAWKFRDRFEKLFF.

The chain uses TRBV7-3 and TRBJ1-1; 7 bases match TRBD1. This CDR3 is built from 14 residues. Germline CDR1 SGHTA, CDR2 FQGTGA. V lost 4 bases and J lost 2; bases outside the gene matches: 4. The CDR3 sequence is CASSSGTVNTEAFF. CDR3 sequence (DNA): TGTGCCAGCAGCTCGGGGACAGTCAACACTGAAGCTTTCTTT.

The chain is built from TRBV7-9 and TRBJ2-7; 12 bases align to TRBD1. This CDR3 contains 14 residues. The germline gives CDR1 SEHNR, CDR2 FQNEAQ (reference sequence). Trimming cost V 4 bases and J 6 bases; bases outside gene matches: 4. The CDR3 loop is CASSSGTGGGEQYF. The CDR3 nucleotides read TGTGCCAGCAGCTCCGGGACAGGGGGCGGCGAGCAGTACTTC.

The rearrangement links TRBV18 to TRBJ2-3, with 9 bases matching TRBD1. This CDR3 region has 16 residues. Germline V lookup: CDR1 KGHSH, CDR2 LQKENI. V dropped 2 bases and J dropped 2; count of bases not matched to a gene: 5. CDR3 DNA sequence: TGTGCCAGCTCACCAAGAACAGGGGGCCTCACAGATACGCAGTATTTT. Its translation: CASSPRTGGLTDTQYF.

This chain connects TRBV30 to TRBJ1-5, with 7 nucleotides matching TRBD1. The ends lost 8 bases at V and 5 bases at J; junction bases unmatched: 9. There are 13 residues in the CDR3. CDR1 and CDR2 (germline): GTSNPN, SVGIG (reference sequence). Here the CDR3 reads CAVSGTADQPQHF. DNA for the CDR3: TGTGCCGTCTCAGGGACAGCCGATCAGCCCCAGCATTTT.

This clone has just a few counts. Other DNA sequences in the same sample also yield this CDR3. This sequence joins TRBV10-3 and TRBJ2-7; possible D gene TRBD1, 6 bases. The CDR3 is 12 amino acids. V was trimmed by 4 bases and J by 7 bases, leaving 11 bases between them. From germline, CDR1 is ENHRY and CDR2 SYGVKD. The CDR3 DNA reads as TGTGCCATCAGTGGGGACACATGGGAGCAGTACTTC. It is translated as CAISGDTWEQYF.

J is TRBJ2-7 and V is TRBV7-3; 8 bases align to TRBD1. The CDR3 consists of 18 residues. Trimming removed 1 base from V and 5 bases from J; junction bases left unmatched: 16. Germline V gene data show CDR1 as SGHTA and CDR2 as FQGTGA. CDR3 in DNA: TGTGCCAGCAGCTTAATAGGGGGCAGGGGGCCCCTCCAAGACGAGCAGTACTTC. The encoded protein is CASSLIGGRGPLQDEQYF.

This clone has only one observation. The rearrangement uses TRBV9 and TRBJ1-5, with 7 positions matching TRBD1. Germline CDR1 and CDR2: SGDLS and YYNGEE. The CDR3 contains 15 residues. V trimming: 1 base; J trimming: 7 bases; junction bases outside the gene matches: 8. Written as DNA, the CDR3 is TGTGCCAGCAGCGTACTACAGGGGAAGGGCCAGCCCCAGCATTTT. Amino acids: CASSVLQGKGQPQHF.

The chain carries TRBV4-1 and TRBJ1-2, with TRBD1 matching over 8 bases. There are 13 residues in the CDR3. Per the germline V gene, CDR1 is MGHRA and CDR2 is YSYEKL. V lost 4 bases, J lost 7 bases, and 5 bases stayed unmatched. CDR3 residues: CASSPDRAVGYTF. The CDR3 nucleotides are TGCGCCAGCAGCCCGGACAGGGCGGTTGGCTACACCTTC.

The chain is built from TRBV4-2 and TRBJ1-1; a weak D match, TRBD1 (6 bases). The CDR3 covers 15 residues. The V and J ends lost 4 bases and 2 bases respectively, with 14 bases between them. Germline values: CDR1 LGHNA, CDR2 YNFKEQ. CDR3 DNA sequence: TGTGCCAGCAGCCGGGAGGGGGGAGTCAACACTGAAGCTTTCTTT. Amino acids: CASSREGGVNTEAFF.

The chain recombines TRBV19 with TRBJ1-5, with D unclear. The V and J ends lost 4 bases and 5 bases respectively, with 12 bases between them. Germline assignment: CDR1 LNHDA and CDR2 SQIVND (reference sequence). This CDR3 comprises 14 residues. The CDR3: CASSRAGPDQPQHF. In DNA, the CDR3 is TGTGCCAGTAGTAGGGCAGGCCCCGATCAGCCCCAGCATTTT.

This clone has just a few counts. The chain couples TRBV5-1 to TRBJ1-1; D perhaps matches TRBD1 (5 bases). From germline, CDR1 is SGHRS and CDR2 YFSETQ. This CDR3 is built from 13 residues. The V and J ends lost 0 bases and 3 bases respectively, with 6 bases between them. The CDR3 region is CASSLVGHTEAFF. CDR3 nucleotides: TGCGCCAGCAGCTTGGTGGGGCACACTGAAGCTTTCTTT.

In its sample, this clone was seen once. This chain's CDR3 is CAWNAYLGVNTEAFF. DNA of the CDR3: TGTGCCTGGAACGCCTATTTGGGAGTGAACACTGAAGCTTTCTTT. J is TRBJ1-1 and V is TRBV30; no firm D call. Germline loops: CDR1 GTSNPN, CDR2 SVGIG (reference sequence). V was clipped by 4 bases and J by 0 bases, with 15 bases between them. The length of the CDR3 is 15 residues.

The chain has TRBV27 and TRBJ2-1; 11 nucleotides align to TRBD1. This CDR3 is 15 amino acids long. Trimming took 6 bases from V and 9 from J; bases not matched to a gene: 10. Germline V CDR1 and CDR2: MNHEY, SMNVEV (reference sequence). CDR3 amino acids: CASRSRTGGRSEQFF. The CDR3 DNA is TGTGCCAGCAGGAGTAGGACAGGGGGCCGGAGTGAGCAGTTCTTC.

The V call is TRBV7-2, the J call TRBJ1-3; D is perhaps TRBD1 (6 bases). CDR3 length equals 16 residues. V lost 0 bases and J lost 2, with 11 bases in between. Germline V gives CDR1 SGHTA, CDR2 FQGNSA. CDR3 coding DNA: TGTGCCAGCAGCTTAGCGCAGGGGCTGACTGGAAACACCATATATTTT. This translates into CASSLAQGLTGNTIYF.

This chain links TRBV2 with TRBJ2-7, with 14 bases matching TRBD2. V shed 7 bases and J 6 bases; nucleotides not matched to a gene: 5. The CDR3 loop spans 14 amino acids. The V gene's germline CDR1 is SNHLY and CDR2 FYNNEI. The CDR3 nucleotides are TGTGCCAGCAAGAGACTAGCGGGAGGGCCCGAGCAGTACTTC. It yields the protein CASKRLAGGPEQYF.

The chain links TRBV5-1 to TRBJ2-7, with D perhaps TRBD1 (6 bases). The CDR3 contains 16 residues. The V gene's germline CDR1 is SGHRS and CDR2 YFSETQ. Trimming cost V 4 bases and J 6 bases, with 23 bases left between them. CDR3 residues: CASSVILGGPMGEQYF. The CDR3 region has the DNA TGCGCCAGCAGCGTGATTCTTGGGGGCCCAATGGGCGAGCAGTACTTC.

V and J are TRBV2 and TRBJ1-4; D is uncertain. This CDR3 comprises 15 residues. Germline CDR1 SNHLY, CDR2 FYNNEI. V gave up 2 bases and J gave up 8 bases, with 15 bases separating them. The CDR3 protein is CASSELRGRGEKLFF. DNA of the CDR3: TGTGCCAGCAGTGAATTGAGAGGGCGTGGGGAAAAACTGTTTTTT.

This sequence joins TRBV15 and TRBJ1-1; D possibly corresponds to TRBD1 (5 bases). CDR1 is LNHNV, CDR2 YYDKDF, per germline (reference sequence). There are 14 residues in the CDR3. With 2 bases removed from V and 1 base from J, the gap between germline ends came to 8 bases. The CDR3 nucleotides read TGTGCCACCAGCAGAAGACAGTGGAACACTGAAGCTTTCTTT. Translation gives CATSRRQWNTEAFF. Together with reference TRBV15 and TRBJ1-1, the CDR3 gives the full variable domain: DAMVIQNPRYQVTQFGKPVTLSCSQTLNHNVMYWYQQKSSQAPKLLFHYYDKDFNNEADTPDNFQSRRPNTSFCFLDIRSPGLGDTAMYLCATSRRQWNTEAFFGQGTRLTVV.

The DNA for the CDR3 is TGTGCCAGCAGTCGGACAGGGGTACTGTACTTC. This codes for CASSRTGVLYF. The chain combines TRBV5-6 with TRBJ2-7, with 9 nucleotides matching TRBD1. With 5 bases clipped from V and 12 bases from J, the junction kept 6 bases outside the gene matches. This CDR3 region has 11 residues. CDR1 is SGHDT and CDR2 is YYEEEE in the germline V gene. Full variable domain (missing parts from reference TRBV5-6 and TRBJ2-7): DAGVTQSPTHLIKTRGQQVTLRCSPKSGHDTVSWYQQALGQGPQFIFQYYEEEERQRGNFPDRFSGHQFPNYSSELNVNALLLGDSALYLCASSRTGVLYFGPGTRLTVT.

Only a few counts were recorded for this clone. The chain couples TRBV4-1 to TRBJ1-1; 9 bases align to TRBD1. The V and J ends lost 4 bases and 4 bases, in that order; junction bases with no gene match: 7. The germline CDR1 and CDR2 sequences are MGHRA and YSYEKL. This CDR3 is 15 amino acids long. The CDR3: CASSLAGQGTTEAFF. The CDR3 DNA follows: TGCGCCAGCAGCCTAGCAGGACAGGGGACCACTGAAGCTTTCTTT.

Many counts were recorded for this clone. This chain uses TRBV15 with TRBJ2-7; weak D call: TRBD1 (5 bases). Trimming took 8 bases from V and 6 from J, leaving 20 bases between them. The V gene's germline CDR1 is LNHNV and CDR2 YYDKDF (reference sequence). The CDR3 spans 14 residues. Here the CDR3 DNA reads TGTGCCACCCGAGACAGTGGGTCTCCGCCCGAGCAGTACTTC. As protein: CATRDSGSPPEQYF.

The chain uses TRBV19 and TRBJ2-4; perhaps TRBD1 as D (6 bases). Per germline, CDR1 LNHDA and CDR2 SQIVND (reference sequence). This CDR3 has 16 amino acids. V was shortened by 9 bases and J by 1 base, with 19 bases between the two germline ends. CDR3 DNA sequence: TGTGCCAGCTCCAGTACCTCGACAGGCGCCAAAAACATTCAGTACTTC. It yields the protein CASSSTSTGAKNIQYF.

V is TRBV6-1 and J is TRBJ2-7; D is ambiguous. Trimming cost V 5 bases and J 6 bases, with 11 bases left between them. Germline CDR1 and CDR2: MNHNS and SASEGT. The CDR3 runs to 12 residues. CDR3 sequence (DNA): TGTGCCAGCAGTTTGGGCCTGAGCGAGCAGTACTTC. It translates to CASSLGLSEQYF.

The genes are TRBV19 and TRBJ1-5, with TRBD1 as a possible D gene (5 bases). CDR3 length equals 16 residues. The V gene's germline CDR1 is LNHDA and CDR2 SQIVND (reference sequence). V lost 0 bases and J 2 bases, leaving 11 bases between the germline ends. The CDR3 sequence: CASSIDRDKGNQPQHF. The CDR3 nucleotides read TGTGCCAGTAGTATAGACAGGGATAAGGGCAATCAGCCCCAGCATTTT.

This clone was seen only once. V gene TRBV11-3 combines with J gene TRBJ1-1, with D perhaps matching TRBD1 (5 bases). The CDR3 loop spans 16 amino acids. The germline CDR1 and CDR2 sequences are SGHNT and YENEEA. The V end lost 1 base, the J end lost 8 bases, and 20 bases lay between the germline ends. CDR3 region: CASSLAPSEGAAEAFF. The CDR3, as DNA: TGTGCCAGCAGCTTAGCGCCCTCGGAAGGGGCCGCAGAAGCTTTCTTT. The variable domain in full, with the rest retrieved from reference TRBV11-3 and TRBJ1-1, is EAGVVQSPRYKIIEKKQPVAFWCNPISGHNTLYWYLQNLGQGPELLIRYENEEAVDDSQLPKDRFSAERLKGVDSTLKIQPAELGDSAVYLCASSLAPSEGAAEAFFGQGTRLTVV.